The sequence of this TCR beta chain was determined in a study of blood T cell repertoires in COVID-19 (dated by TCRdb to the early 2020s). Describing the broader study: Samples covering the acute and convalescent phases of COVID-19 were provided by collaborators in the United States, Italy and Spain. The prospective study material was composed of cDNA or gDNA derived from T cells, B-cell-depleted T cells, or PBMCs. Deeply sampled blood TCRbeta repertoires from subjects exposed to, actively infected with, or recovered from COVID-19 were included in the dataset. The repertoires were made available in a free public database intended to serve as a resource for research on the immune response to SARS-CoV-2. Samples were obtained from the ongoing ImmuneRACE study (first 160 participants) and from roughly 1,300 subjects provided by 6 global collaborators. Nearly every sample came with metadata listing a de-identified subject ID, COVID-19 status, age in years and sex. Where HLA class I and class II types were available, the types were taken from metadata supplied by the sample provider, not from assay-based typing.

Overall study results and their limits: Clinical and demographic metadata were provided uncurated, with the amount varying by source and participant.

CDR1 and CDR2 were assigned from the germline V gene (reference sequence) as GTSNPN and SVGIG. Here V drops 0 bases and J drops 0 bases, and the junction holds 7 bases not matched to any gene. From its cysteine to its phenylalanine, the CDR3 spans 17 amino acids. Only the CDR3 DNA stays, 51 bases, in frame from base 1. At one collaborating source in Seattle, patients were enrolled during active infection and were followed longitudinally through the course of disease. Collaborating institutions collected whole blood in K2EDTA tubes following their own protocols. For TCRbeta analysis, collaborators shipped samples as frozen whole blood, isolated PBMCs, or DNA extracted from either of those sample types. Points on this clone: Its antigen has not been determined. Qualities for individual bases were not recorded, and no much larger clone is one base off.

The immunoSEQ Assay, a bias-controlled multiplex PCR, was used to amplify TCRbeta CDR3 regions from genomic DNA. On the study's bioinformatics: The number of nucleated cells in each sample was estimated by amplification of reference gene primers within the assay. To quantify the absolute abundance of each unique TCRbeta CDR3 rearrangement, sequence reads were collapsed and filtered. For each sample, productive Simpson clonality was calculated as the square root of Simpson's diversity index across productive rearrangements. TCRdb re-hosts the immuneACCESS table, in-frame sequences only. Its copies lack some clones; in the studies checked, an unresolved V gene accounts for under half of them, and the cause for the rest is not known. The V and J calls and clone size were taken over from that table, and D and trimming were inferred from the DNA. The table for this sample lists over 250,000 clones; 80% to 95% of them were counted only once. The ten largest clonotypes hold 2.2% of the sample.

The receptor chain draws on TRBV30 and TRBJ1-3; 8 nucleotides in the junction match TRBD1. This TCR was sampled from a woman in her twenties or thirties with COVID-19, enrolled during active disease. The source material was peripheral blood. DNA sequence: TGTGCCTGGAGTGTACGGCAGGGGGCCTTCTCTGGAAACACCATATATTTT. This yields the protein CAWSVRQGAFSGNTIYF.